A selection of T cell receptor beta chains follows, all from one sample in a study of post-analysis software for immune sequencing data. From the PCR reads, TCRdb called clonotypes with MiXCR, one entry per CDR3 protein. The sample contains hundreds of thousands of distinct CDR3 sequences, 44% of which appear only once. The sequenced sample consisted of blood. The origin of the receptors is a girl under 18 with multiple sclerosis. CDR3s include the opening cysteine and the closing phenylalanine or tryptophan. The D gene is left open where the match is weak. A clone size is listed for some rows: how often the clone was seen (once, few, many), or a class if it is expanded.

J gene: TRBJ2-3
D gene: NA
V gene: TRBV6-5
clone size: NA
CDR3 DNA: TGTGCCAGCAGCCTCGGGTTTACAGATACGCGGTATTTT
CDR3 protein: CASSLGFTDTRYF

J gene: TRBJ2-3
D gene: NA
V gene: TRBV6-6
clone size: few
CDR3 DNA: TGTGCCAGCAGTTCCCCCAATACGCAGTATTTT
CDR3 protein: CASSSPNTQYF

J gene: TRBJ2-4
D gene: TRBD2
V gene: TRBV12-3/TRBV12-4
clone size: NA
CDR3 DNA: TGTGTCAGCAGCCTTTCACTAGCGCCCCTAGCCAAAAACATTCAGTACTTC
CDR3 protein: CVSSLSLAPLAKNIQYF

J gene: TRBJ2-3
D gene: TRBD1
V gene: TRBV10-3
clone size: few
CDR3 DNA: TGTGCCATCAGTGAGTCGTGGGGACAGGTTACGCAGTATTTT
CDR3 protein: CAISESWGQVTQYF

J gene: TRBJ1-5
D gene: TRBD1
V gene: TRBV7-6
clone size: NA
CDR3 DNA: TGTGCCAGCAACCTACTGGACAGGGCGGATTGCAATCAGCCCCAGCATTTT
CDR3 protein: CASNLLDRADCNQPQHF

J gene: TRBJ1-2
D gene: NA
V gene: TRBV5-1
clone size: few
CDR3 DNA: TGCGCCAGCAGCTTCGAAGGGAGCTATGGCTACACCTTC
CDR3 protein: CASSFEGSYGYTF

J gene: TRBJ1-1
D gene: NA
V gene: TRBV12-3/TRBV12-4
clone size: NA
CDR3 DNA: TGTGCCAGCAGTTGGCGCGGGAGTTTATTCGCTTTCTTT
CDR3 protein: CASSWRGSLFAFF

J gene: TRBJ2-5
D gene: NA
V gene: TRBV7-2
clone size: NA
CDR3 DNA: TGTGCCAGCAGCTTAGCACGCAGGGGGAGGGGGACCCAGTACTTC
CDR3 protein: CASSLARRGRGTQYF

J gene: TRBJ1-1
D gene: NA
V gene: TRBV6-5
clone size: NA
CDR3 DNA: TGTGCCAGCAGTTACGGGGCCCTGACAGATAACACTGAAGCTTTCTTT
CDR3 protein: CASSYGALTDNTEAFF

J gene: TRBJ2-7
D gene: NA
V gene: TRBV12-3/TRBV12-4
clone size: NA
CDR3 DNA: TGTGCCAGCAGTTTAACCCGGGATAGGGCCATTTCCTCCTACGAGCAGTACTTC
CDR3 protein: CASSLTRDRAISSYEQYF

J gene: TRBJ2-5
D gene: TRBD2
V gene: TRBV20-1
clone size: NA
CDR3 DNA: TGCAGTGCCCCCGACCTAGCGGACCAAGAGACCCAGTACTTC
CDR3 protein: CSAPDLADQETQYF

J gene: TRBJ1-2
D gene: NA
V gene: TRBV20-1
clone size: NA
CDR3 DNA: TGCAGTGCTAGTATGCCGCGACCCTCAAGGGAGGGCTACACCTTC
CDR3 protein: CSASMPRPSREGYTF

J gene: TRBJ2-1
D gene: NA
V gene: TRBV5-1
clone size: NA
CDR3 DNA: TGCGCCAGCAGCTTGGTTTCCAGGGATAATGAGCAGTTCTTC
CDR3 protein: CASSLVSRDNEQFF

J gene: TRBJ2-1
D gene: TRBD2
V gene: TRBV10-3
clone size: NA
CDR3 DNA: TGTGCCATCAGTCCTAGCGGGAGGGCCGATGAGCAGTTGTTC
CDR3 protein: CAISPSGRADEQLF

J gene: TRBJ1-1
D gene: NA
V gene: TRBV4-1
clone size: NA
CDR3 DNA: TGCGCCAGCAGCCAAGGGACGGCGACCACTGAAGCTTTCTTT
CDR3 protein: CASSQGTATTEAFF

J gene: TRBJ2-1
D gene: NA
V gene: TRBV20-1
clone size: few
CDR3 DNA: TGCAGTGCTAGAGCGGACTCCTACAATGAGCAGTTCTTC
CDR3 protein: CSARADSYNEQFF

J gene: TRBJ1-5
D gene: NA
V gene: TRBV6-6
clone size: NA
CDR3 DNA: TGTGCCAGCAAAACAGGAGATCAGCCCCAGCATTTT
CDR3 protein: CASKTGDQPQHF

J gene: TRBJ2-5
D gene: NA
V gene: TRBV6-1
clone size: few
CDR3 DNA: TGTGCCAGCAGTCCCAGTGGGCTTTTCCAAGAGACCCAGTACTTC
CDR3 protein: CASSPSGLFQETQYF

J gene: TRBJ2-7
D gene: TRBD2
V gene: TRBV11-3
clone size: NA
CDR3 DNA: TGTGCCAGCAGCTTGGATGGACTAGCGGGAGGCTTCTCCTACGAGCAGTACTTC
CDR3 protein: CASSLDGLAGGFSYEQYF

J gene: TRBJ2-7
D gene: TRBD1
V gene: TRBV5-1
clone size: few
CDR3 DNA: TGCGCCAGCAGCTTTGCGCCGGGACAGTCCTACGAGCAGTACTTC
CDR3 protein: CASSFAPGQSYEQYF

J gene: TRBJ2-3
D gene: TRBD2
V gene: TRBV20-1
clone size: few
CDR3 DNA: TGCAGTGCCGAATTAGCGGGGCGTAGCACAGATACGCAGTATTTT
CDR3 protein: CSAELAGRSTDTQYF

J gene: TRBJ2-1
D gene: TRBD2
V gene: TRBV6-1
clone size: NA
CDR3 DNA: TGTGCCAGCAGTGAAGCGCGCGTAAATAGCGGGAGGCAGTTCTTC
CDR3 protein: CASSEARVNSGRQFF

J gene: TRBJ1-2
D gene: TRBD1
V gene: TRBV12-3/TRBV12-4
clone size: NA
CDR3 DNA: TGTGCCACCCTACAGGGTGGAGGGGGCGGCTACACCTTC
CDR3 protein: CATLQGGGGGYTF

J gene: TRBJ2-2
D gene: NA
V gene: TRBV28
clone size: many
CDR3 DNA: TGTTCTCAGCAAATTAGGAACACCGGGGAGCTGTTTTTT
CDR3 protein: CSQQIRNTGELFF

J gene: TRBJ2-3
D gene: NA
V gene: TRBV5-1
clone size: few
CDR3 DNA: TGCGCCAGCAGCTTCCTCTCACTCAGGGCGGATACGCAGTATTTT
CDR3 protein: CASSFLSLRADTQYF

J gene: TRBJ2-7
D gene: NA
V gene: TRBV4-3
clone size: once
CDR3 DNA: TGCGCCAGCAGCCAAGATTGGTGGGACGAGCAGTACTTC
CDR3 protein: CASSQDWWDEQYF

J gene: TRBJ2-5
D gene: NA
V gene: TRBV7-2
clone size: NA
CDR3 DNA: TGTGCCAGCAGCGAGGGCTCCCGGGGAGAGACCCAGTACTTC
CDR3 protein: CASSEGSRGETQYF